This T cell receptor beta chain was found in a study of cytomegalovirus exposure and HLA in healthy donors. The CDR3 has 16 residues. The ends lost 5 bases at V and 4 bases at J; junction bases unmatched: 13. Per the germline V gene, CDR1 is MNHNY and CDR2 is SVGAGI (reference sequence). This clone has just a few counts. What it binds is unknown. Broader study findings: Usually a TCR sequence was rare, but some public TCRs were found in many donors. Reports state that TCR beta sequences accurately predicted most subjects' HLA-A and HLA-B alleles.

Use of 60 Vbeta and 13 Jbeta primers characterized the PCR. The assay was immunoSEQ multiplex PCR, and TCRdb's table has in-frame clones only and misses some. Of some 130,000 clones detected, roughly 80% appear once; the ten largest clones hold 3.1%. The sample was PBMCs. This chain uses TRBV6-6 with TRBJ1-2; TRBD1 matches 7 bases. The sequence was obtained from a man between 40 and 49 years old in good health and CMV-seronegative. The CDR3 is CASSLTPGQLIYGYTF. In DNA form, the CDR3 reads TGTGCCAGCAGTCTCACCCCGGGACAGCTGATCTATGGCTACACCTTC.